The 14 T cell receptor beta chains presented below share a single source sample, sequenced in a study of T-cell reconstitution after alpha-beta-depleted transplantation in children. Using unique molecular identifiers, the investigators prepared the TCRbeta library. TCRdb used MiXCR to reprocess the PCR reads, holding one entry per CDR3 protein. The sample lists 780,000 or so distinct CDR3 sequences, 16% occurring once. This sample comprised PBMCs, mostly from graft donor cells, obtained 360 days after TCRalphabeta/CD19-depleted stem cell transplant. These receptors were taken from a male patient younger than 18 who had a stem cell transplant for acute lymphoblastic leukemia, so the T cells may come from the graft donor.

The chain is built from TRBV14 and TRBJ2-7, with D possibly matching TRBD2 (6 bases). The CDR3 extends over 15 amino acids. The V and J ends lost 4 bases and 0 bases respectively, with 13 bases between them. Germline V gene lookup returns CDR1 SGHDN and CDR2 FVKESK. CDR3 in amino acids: CASSRVGLPSYEQYF. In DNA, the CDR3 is TGTGCCAGCAGCCGAGTGGGACTCCCCTCCTACGAGCAGTACTTC. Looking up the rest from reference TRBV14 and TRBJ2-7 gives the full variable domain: EAGVTQFPSHSVIEKGQTVTLRCDPISGHDNLYWYRRVMGKEIKFLLHFVKESKQDESGMPNNRFLAERTGGTYSTLKVQPAELEDSGVYFCASSRVGLPSYEQYFGPGTRLTVT.

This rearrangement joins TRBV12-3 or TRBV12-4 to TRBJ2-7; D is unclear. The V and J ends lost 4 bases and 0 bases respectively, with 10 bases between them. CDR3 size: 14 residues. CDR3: CASSSPYPSYEQYF. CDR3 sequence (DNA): TGTGCCAGCAGTTCCCCCTACCCCTCCTACGAGCAGTACTTC.

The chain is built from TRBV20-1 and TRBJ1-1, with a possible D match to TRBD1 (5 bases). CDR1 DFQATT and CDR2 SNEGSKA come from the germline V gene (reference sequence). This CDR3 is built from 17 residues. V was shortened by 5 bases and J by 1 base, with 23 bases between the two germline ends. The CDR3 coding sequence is TGCAGTGCTTTCGCAATAAATCCCAGGGCCGGGAACACTGAAGCTTTCTTT. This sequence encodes CSAFAINPRAGNTEAFF.

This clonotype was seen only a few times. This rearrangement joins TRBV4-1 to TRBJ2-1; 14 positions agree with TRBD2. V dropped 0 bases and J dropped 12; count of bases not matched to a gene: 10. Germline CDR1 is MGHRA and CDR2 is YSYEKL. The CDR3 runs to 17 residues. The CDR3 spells CASSQDGTSGSPMLQFF. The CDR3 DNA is TGCGCCAGCAGCCAAGACGGGACTAGCGGGAGTCCGATGTTGCAGTTCTTC.

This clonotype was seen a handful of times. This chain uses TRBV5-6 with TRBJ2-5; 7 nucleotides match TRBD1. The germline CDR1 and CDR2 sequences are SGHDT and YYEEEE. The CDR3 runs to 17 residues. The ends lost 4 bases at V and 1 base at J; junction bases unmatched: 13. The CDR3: CASSTPSPGGFQETQYF. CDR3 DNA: TGTGCCAGCAGCACCCCTAGCCCAGGGGGTTTCCAAGAGACCCAGTACTTC.

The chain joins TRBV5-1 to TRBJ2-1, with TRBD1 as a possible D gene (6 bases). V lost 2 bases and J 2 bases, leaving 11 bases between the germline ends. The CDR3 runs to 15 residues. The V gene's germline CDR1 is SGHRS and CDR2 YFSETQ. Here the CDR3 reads CASSFGGQPYNEQFF. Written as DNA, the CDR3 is TGCGCCAGCAGCTTTGGGGGCCAACCCTACAATGAGCAGTTCTTC.

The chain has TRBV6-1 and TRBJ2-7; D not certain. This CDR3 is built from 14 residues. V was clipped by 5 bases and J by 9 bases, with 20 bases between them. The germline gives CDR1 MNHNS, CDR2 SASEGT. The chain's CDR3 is CASSPGRRPGWQYF. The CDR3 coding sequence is TGTGCCAGCAGTCCCGGGCGGCGGCCGGGCTGGCAGTACTTC.

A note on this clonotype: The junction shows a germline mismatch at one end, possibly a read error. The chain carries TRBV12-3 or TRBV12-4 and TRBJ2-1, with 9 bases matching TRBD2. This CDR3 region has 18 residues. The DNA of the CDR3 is TGTGCCATCAGTTTAGAGGGTAGCGGGAGTCTATATGCCAATGAGCAGTTCTTC. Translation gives CAISLEGSGSLYANEQFF.

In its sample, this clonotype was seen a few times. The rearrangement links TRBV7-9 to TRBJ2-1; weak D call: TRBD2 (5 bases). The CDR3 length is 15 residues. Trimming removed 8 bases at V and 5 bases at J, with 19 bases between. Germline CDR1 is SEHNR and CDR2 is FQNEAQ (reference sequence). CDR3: CASGGVWGLDNEQFF. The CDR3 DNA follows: TGTGCCAGCGGAGGCGTTTGGGGTCTCGACAATGAGCAGTTCTTC.

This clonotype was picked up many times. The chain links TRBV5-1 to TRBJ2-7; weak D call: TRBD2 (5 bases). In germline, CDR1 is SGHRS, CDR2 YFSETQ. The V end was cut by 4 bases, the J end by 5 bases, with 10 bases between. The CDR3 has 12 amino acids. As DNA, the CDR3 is TGCGCCAGCAGCCTCCTCGGGGACGAGCAGTACTTC. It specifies CASSLLGDEQYF.

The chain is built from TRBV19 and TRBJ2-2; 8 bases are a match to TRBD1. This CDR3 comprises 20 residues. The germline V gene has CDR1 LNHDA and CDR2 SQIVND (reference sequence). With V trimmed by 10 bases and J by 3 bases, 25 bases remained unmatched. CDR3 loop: CATTNRGRGQVLGDTGELFF. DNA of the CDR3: TGTGCCACCACGAACCGGGGCAGGGGGCAGGTTTTAGGGGACACCGGGGAGCTGTTTTTT.

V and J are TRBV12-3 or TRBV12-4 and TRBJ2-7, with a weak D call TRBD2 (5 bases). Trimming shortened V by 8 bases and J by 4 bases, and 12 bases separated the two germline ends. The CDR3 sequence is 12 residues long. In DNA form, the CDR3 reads TGTGCCAGCGGGGTTTGGAGGTACGAGCAGTACTTC. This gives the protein CASGVWRYEQYF.

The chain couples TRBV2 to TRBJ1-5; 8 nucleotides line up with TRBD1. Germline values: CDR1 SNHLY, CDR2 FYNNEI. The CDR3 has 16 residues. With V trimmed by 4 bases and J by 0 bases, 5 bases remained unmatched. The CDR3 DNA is TGTGCCAGCAGTGTCGGACAGGGTAATAGCAATCAGCCCCAGCATTTT. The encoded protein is CASSVGQGNSNQPQHF.

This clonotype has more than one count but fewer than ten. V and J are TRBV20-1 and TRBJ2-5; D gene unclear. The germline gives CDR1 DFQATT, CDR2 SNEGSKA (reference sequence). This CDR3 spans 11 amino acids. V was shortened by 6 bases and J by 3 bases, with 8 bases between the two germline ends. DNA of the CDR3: TGCAGTGCAAGGATCAAAGAGACCCAGTACTTC. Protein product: CSARIKETQYF.